These 20 T cell receptor beta chains were all obtained from the same sample, sequenced in a study of cytomegalovirus exposure and HLA in healthy donors (dated by TCRdb to the late 2010s). The library was produced with the immunoSEQ multiplex PCR assay. The multiplex PCR relied on a mix of 60 forward primers for TCR Vbeta segments and 13 reverse primers for TCR Jbeta segments. TCRdb provides this immuneACCESS table in a form limited to in-frame rearrangements. Some clones are lacking; in checked studies, under half of them reflect an unresolved V gene, and why the rest are absent is not known. This sample is represented by some 110,000 clones; roughly 80% of them were singletons. Roughly 23% of the sample is held by the ten biggest clonotypes. Sequenced sample: PBMCs. The receptors derive from a man younger than 40 in good health and CMV-seropositive.

This chain joins TRBV5-1 and TRBJ1-4; 8 bases are shared with TRBD1. With 0 bases clipped from V and 7 bases from J, the junction kept 5 bases outside the gene matches. CDR1 and CDR2 (germline): SGHRS, YFSETQ. CDR3 size: 15 residues. CDR3 amino acids: CASSLEAGGGEKLFF. The CDR3 DNA reads TGCGCCAGCAGCTTGGAGGCAGGGGGCGGTGAAAAACTGTTTTTT.

The chain employs TRBV9 and TRBJ2-1, with 9 bases that match TRBD2. This CDR3 region has 15 residues. The germline V gene encodes CDR1 SGDLS and CDR2 YYNGEE. Trimming at V came to 0 bases and at J to 12 bases, leaving 10 bases not matched to a gene. In DNA, the CDR3 is TGTGCCAGCAGCGTAGGAAGTAGCGGGAGATTCGGGCAGTTCTTC. It encodes CASSVGSSGRFGQFF.

The chain has TRBV19 and TRBJ2-5; TRBD2 agrees at 7 bases. Germline CDR1 is LNHDA and CDR2 is SQIVND (reference sequence). This CDR3 has 13 residues. Trimming removed 8 bases from V and 5 bases from J; junction bases left unmatched: 8. The CDR3 coding sequence is TGTGCCAGTCAGCGGGGCAGGGCTGAGACCCAGTACTTC. Residues: CASQRGRAETQYF. Supplemented by reference TRBV19 and TRBJ2-5, the full variable domain reads DGGITQSPKYLFRKEGQNVTLSCEQNLNHDAMYWYRQDPGQGLRLIYYSQIVNDFQKGDIAEGYSVSREKKESFPLTVTSAQKNPTAFYLCASQRGRAETQYFGPGTRLLVL.

The V and J genes are TRBV30 and TRBJ1-5; unclear D gene. CDR1 is GTSNPN, CDR2 SVGIG, per germline (reference sequence). V lost 3 bases and J lost 7, with 16 bases in between. The CDR3 covers 14 residues. CDR3 nucleotides: TGTGCCTGGAGCCCCGCGGGAAGAGGGCAGCCCCAGCATTTT. This codes for CAWSPAGRGQPQHF. The variable domain in full, with the rest retrieved from reference TRBV30 and TRBJ1-5, is SQTIHQWPATLVQPVGSPLSLECTVEGTSNPNLYWYRQAAGRGLQLLFYSVGIGQISSEVPQNLSASRPQDRQFILSSKKLLLSDSGFYLCAWSPAGRGQPQHFGDGTRLSIL.

V usage is TRBV4-1 and J usage is TRBJ1-4; TRBD1 matches 8 bases. This CDR3 comprises 16 residues. V trimming: 4 bases; J trimming: 2 bases; junction bases outside the gene matches: 6. Germline assignment: CDR1 MGHRA and CDR2 YSYEKL. Here the CDR3 reads CASSPRTGSTNEKLFF. CDR3 nucleotides: TGCGCCAGCAGCCCCAGGACAGGGTCGACTAATGAAAAACTGTTTTTT.

This clone appeared a single time. V is TRBV7-9 and J is TRBJ2-5, with D perhaps matching TRBD2 (6 bases). The CDR3 contains 15 residues. Trimming shortened V by 5 bases and J by 4 bases, and 17 bases separated the two germline ends. Germline lookup yields CDR1 SEHNR and CDR2 FQNEAQ (reference sequence). CDR3 nucleotide sequence: TGTGCCAGCAGCCCCCGTCGGGGTAGCGGAGAGACCCAGTACTTC. It translates to CASSPRRGSGETQYF.

V gene TRBV10-1 combines with J gene TRBJ2-3, with 15 bases lining up with TRBD2. Germline-derived CDR1 and CDR2 are WNHNN and SYGVQD (reference sequence). This CDR3 spans 14 amino acids. Trimming cost V 5 bases and J 14 bases; bases outside gene matches: 8. CDR3 region: CASSPGTSGGLRYF. CDR3 DNA: TGCGCCAGCAGTCCGGGGACTAGCGGGGGGCTGCGGTATTTT.

The CDR3 reads CASTAGPSKGRRDTQYF. The CDR3, as DNA: TGCGCCAGCACCGCGGGGCCTTCTAAGGGGCGCCGGGATACGCAGTATTTT. The chain uses TRBV10-2 and TRBJ2-3, with D tentatively TRBD2 (6 bases). The CDR3 loop spans 17 amino acids. Germline CDR1 WSHSY, CDR2 SAAADI. V lost 7 bases and J 6 bases, leaving 26 bases between the germline ends.

The rearrangement links TRBV18 to TRBJ1-1; a possible D gene is TRBD1 (6 bases). This CDR3 region has 14 residues. The germline CDR1 and CDR2 sequences are KGHSH and LQKENI. V lost 3 bases and J 9 bases, leaving 17 bases between the germline ends. The CDR3 region is CASSPTDRLGQAFF. CDR3 sequence (DNA): TGTGCCAGCTCACCCACCGACAGGTTGGGGCAAGCTTTCTTT.

V usage is TRBV11-2 and J usage is TRBJ1-2; 11 positions agree with TRBD1. CDR1 and CDR2 from the germline V gene are SGHAT and FQNNGV. The CDR3 contains 19 residues. V dropped 2 bases and J dropped 3; count of bases not matched to a gene: 14. The CDR3 nucleotides are TGTGCCAGCAGCTTAATGGTTGGGACAGGGGGACGGGTCGACTATGGCTACACCTTC. It specifies CASSLMVGTGGRVDYGYTF. The complete variable domain, with remaining parts taken from reference TRBV11-2 and TRBJ1-2, reads EAGVAQSPRYKIIEKRQSVAFWCNPISGHATLYWYQQILGQGPKLLIQFQNNGVVDDSQLPKDRFSAERLKGVDSTLKIQPAKLEDSAVYLCASSLMVGTGGRVDYGYTFGSGTRLTVV.

The chain joins TRBV5-5 to TRBJ2-7, with a tentative D call TRBD1 (6 bases). The V end was cut by 4 bases, the J end by 3 bases, with 11 bases between. The germline gives CDR1 SGHKS, CDR2 YYEKEE (reference sequence). The CDR3 runs to 13 residues. The DNA of the CDR3 is TGTGCCAGCAGCAGACAGGCCCACTACGAGCAGTACGTC. Its protein product is CASSRQAHYEQYV.

The J gene is TRBJ2-1, the V gene TRBV15, with D tentatively TRBD2 (6 bases). The CDR3 spans 18 residues. Per the germline V gene, CDR1 is LNHNV and CDR2 is YYDKDF (reference sequence). V lost 0 bases, J lost 5 bases, and 20 bases lay in between. The CDR3: CATSRDSHGRIVNNEQFF. DNA for the CDR3: TGTGCCACCAGCAGAGATAGCCATGGGAGGATCGTGAACAATGAGCAGTTCTTC.

A few counts support this clone. The chain links TRBV27 to TRBJ2-2, with TRBD2 matching over 7 bases. Germline V CDR1 and CDR2: MNHEY, SMNVEV (reference sequence). The CDR3 has 15 amino acids. V was pared by 4 bases and J by 7 bases, with 9 bases of the junction left unmatched. CDR3 amino acids: CASSSHSGWDGELFF. The CDR3, as DNA: TGTGCCAGCAGTTCTCATAGCGGGTGGGACGGGGAGCTGTTTTTT.

The chain links TRBV30 to TRBJ1-2; 9 bases match TRBD1. With 2 bases clipped from V and 3 bases from J, the junction kept 7 bases outside the gene matches. The CDR3 has 15 amino acids. CDR1 and CDR2 from the germline V gene are GTSNPN and SVGIG (reference sequence). The CDR3 DNA reads as TGTGCCTGGAGTCGAGGGGACAGGGCCTACTATGGCTACACCTTC. This codes for CAWSRGDRAYYGYTF.

The rearrangement links TRBV4-2 to TRBJ2-2; the D gene is possibly TRBD2 (6 bases). The CDR3 sequence is 16 residues long. Germline V gene sequence: CDR1 LGHNA, CDR2 YNFKEQ. Trimming left V 1 base short and J 3 bases short, with 12 bases between. For the CDR3, the DNA is TGTGCCAGCAGCCAAGGGGTAGCGGTCGACACCGGGGAGCTGTTTTTT. It codes for CASSQGVAVDTGELFF.

The genes are TRBV11-2 and TRBJ2-1; tentatively, D is TRBD2 (6 bases). This CDR3 comprises 14 residues. CDR1 is SGHAT and CDR2 is FQNNGV in the germline V gene. V shed 5 bases and J shed 3 bases, with 11 bases lying between them. CDR3 bases: TGTGCCAGCAGCGGGCTAGCGTACTACAATGAGCAGTTCTTC. Translation gives CASSGLAYYNEQFF.

The rearrangement links TRBV2 to TRBJ1-5; the match to TRBD1 covers 7 bases. V dropped 6 bases and J dropped 0; count of bases not matched to a gene: 11. The CDR3 consists of 17 residues. Germline-derived CDR1 and CDR2 are SNHLY and FYNNEI. CDR3 protein: CASRLRETGVSNQPQHF. CDR3 nucleotides: TGTGCCAGCAGGCTTAGAGAAACAGGGGTTAGCAATCAGCCCCAGCATTTT.

The chain couples TRBV4-2 to TRBJ2-3, with 14 nucleotides matching TRBD2. CDR3 length equals 18 residues. The trim removed 0 bases at V and 1 base at J, leaving 3 bases unmatched. From germline, CDR1 is LGHNA and CDR2 YNFKEQ. CDR3 bases: TGTGCCAGCAGCCAAGATAGGGGACTAGCGGGGGGCACAGATACGCAGTATTTT. Translation gives CASSQDRGLAGGTDTQYF.

This chain joins TRBV6-5 and TRBJ2-3; D possibly corresponds to TRBD2 (7 bases). The V end lost 2 bases, the J end lost 5 bases, and 17 bases lay between the germline ends. This CDR3 comprises 16 residues. Germline assignment: CDR1 MNHEY and CDR2 SVGAGI. The CDR3 sequence: CASSYNSRGAGDTQYF. CDR3 DNA sequence: TGTGCCAGCAGTTACAATTCACGGGGGGCAGGAGATACGCAGTATTTT.

This chain joins TRBV11-2 and TRBJ2-1, with no clear D. The CDR3 consists of 11 residues. Trimming removed 0 bases from V and 10 bases from J, with 4 bases in between. Germline V gives CDR1 SGHAT, CDR2 FQNNGV. CDR3 bases: TGTGCCAGCAGCTTAGACAGGGAGCAGTTCTTC. Its protein is CASSLDREQFF.